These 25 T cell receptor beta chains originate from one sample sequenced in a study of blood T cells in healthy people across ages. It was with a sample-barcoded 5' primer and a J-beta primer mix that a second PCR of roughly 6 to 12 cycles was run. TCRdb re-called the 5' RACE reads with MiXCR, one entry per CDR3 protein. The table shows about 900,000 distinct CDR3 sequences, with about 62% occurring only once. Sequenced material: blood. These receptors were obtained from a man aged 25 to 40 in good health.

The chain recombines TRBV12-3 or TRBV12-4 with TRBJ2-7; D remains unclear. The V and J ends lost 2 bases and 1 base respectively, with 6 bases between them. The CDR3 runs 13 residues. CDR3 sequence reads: CASSLQKSYEQYF. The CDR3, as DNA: TGTGCCAGCAGTTTACAGAAGTCCTACGAGCAGTACTTC.

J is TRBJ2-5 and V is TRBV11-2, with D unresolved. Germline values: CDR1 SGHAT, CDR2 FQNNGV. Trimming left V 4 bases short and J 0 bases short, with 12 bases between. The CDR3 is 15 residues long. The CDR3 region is CASSSPPSYQETQYF. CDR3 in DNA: TGTGCCAGCAGCTCCCCCCCCTCGTACCAAGAGACCCAGTACTTC.

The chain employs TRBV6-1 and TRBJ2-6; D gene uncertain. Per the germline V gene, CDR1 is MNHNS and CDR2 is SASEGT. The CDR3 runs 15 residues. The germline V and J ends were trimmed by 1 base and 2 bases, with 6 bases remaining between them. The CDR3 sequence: CASSEVNTGANVLTF. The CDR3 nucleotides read TGTGCCAGCAGTGAAGTAAATACTGGGGCCAACGTCCTGACTTTC.

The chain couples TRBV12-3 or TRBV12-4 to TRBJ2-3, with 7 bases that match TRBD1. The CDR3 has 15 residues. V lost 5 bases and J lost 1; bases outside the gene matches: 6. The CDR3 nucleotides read TGTGCCAGCAGTGCCAGGGGACAGTGCACAGATACGCAGTATTTT. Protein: CASSARGQCTDTQYF.

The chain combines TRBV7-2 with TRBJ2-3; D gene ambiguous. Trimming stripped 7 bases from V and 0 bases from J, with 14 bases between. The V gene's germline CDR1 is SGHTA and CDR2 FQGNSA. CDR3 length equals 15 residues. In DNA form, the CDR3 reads TGTGCCAGCACCAAGGTGGAATTAAGCACAGATACGCAGTATTTT. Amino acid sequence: CASTKVELSTDTQYF.

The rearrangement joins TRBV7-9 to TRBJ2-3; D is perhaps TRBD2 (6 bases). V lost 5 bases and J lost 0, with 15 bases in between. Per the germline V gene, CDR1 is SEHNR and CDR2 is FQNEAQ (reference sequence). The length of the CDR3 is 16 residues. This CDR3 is CASSPPGVSSTDTQYF. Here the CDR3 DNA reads TGTGCCAGCAGCCCTCCGGGGGTCTCTAGCACAGATACGCAGTATTTT.

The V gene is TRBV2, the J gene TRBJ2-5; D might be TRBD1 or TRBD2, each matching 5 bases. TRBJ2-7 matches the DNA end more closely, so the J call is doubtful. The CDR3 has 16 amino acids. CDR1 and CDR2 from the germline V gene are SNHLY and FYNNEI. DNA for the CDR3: TGTGCCAGCAGTAGAATAACCGGGACGGCACCCTACGAGCAGTACTTC. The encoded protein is CASSRITGTAPYEQYF.

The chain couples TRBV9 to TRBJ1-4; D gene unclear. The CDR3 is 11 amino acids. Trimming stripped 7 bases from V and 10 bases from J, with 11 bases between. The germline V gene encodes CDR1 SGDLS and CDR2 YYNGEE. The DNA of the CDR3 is TGTGCCAGCGGGCACGGCGGAAAACTGTTTTTT. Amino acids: CASGHGGKLFF.

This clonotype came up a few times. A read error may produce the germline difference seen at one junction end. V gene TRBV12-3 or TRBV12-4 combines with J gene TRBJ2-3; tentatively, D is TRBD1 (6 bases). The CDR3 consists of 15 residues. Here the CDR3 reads CASSFGDNSIDTQYF. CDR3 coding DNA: TGTGCCAGCAGTTTTGGGGACAACAGCATAGATACGCAGTATTTT.

CDR3 bases: TGTGCCAGCAGTCAACCCGGGACAGGTGATGGCTACACCTTC. Translation gives CASSQPGTGDGYTF. This chain joins TRBV27 and TRBJ1-2; 8 bases align to TRBD1. V shed 5 bases and J 6 bases; nucleotides not matched to a gene: 8. Looked up from germline, CDR1 is MNHEY and CDR2 is SMNVEV (reference sequence). CDR3 length equals 14 residues.

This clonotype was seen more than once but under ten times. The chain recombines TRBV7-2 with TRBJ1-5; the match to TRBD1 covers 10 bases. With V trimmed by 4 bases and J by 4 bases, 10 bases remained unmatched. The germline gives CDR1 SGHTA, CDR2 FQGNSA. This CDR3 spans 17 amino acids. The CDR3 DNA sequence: TGTGCCAGCAGCTCGGGACAGGGGACTATTAAAAATCAGCCCCAGCATTTT. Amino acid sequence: CASSSGQGTIKNQPQHF.

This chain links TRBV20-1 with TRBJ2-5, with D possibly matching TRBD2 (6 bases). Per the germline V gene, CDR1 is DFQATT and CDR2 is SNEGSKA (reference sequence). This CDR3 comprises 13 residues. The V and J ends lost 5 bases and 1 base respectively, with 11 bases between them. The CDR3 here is CSAAGLLQETQYF. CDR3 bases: TGCAGTGCTGCCGGACTACTCCAAGAGACCCAGTACTTC.

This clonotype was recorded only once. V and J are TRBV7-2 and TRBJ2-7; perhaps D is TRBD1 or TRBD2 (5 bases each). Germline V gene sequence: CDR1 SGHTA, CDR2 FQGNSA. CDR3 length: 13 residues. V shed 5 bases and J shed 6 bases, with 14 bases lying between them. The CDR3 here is CASSLEGWGEQYF. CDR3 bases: TGTGCCAGCAGCCTAGAGGGGTGGGGCGAGCAGTACTTC.

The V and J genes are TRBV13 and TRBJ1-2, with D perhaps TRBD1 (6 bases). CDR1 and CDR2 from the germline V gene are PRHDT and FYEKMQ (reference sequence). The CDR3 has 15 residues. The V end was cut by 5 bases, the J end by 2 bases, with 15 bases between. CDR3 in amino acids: CASSTTGQQNYGYTF. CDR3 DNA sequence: TGTGCCAGCAGCACCACCGGACAGCAAAACTATGGCTACACCTTC.

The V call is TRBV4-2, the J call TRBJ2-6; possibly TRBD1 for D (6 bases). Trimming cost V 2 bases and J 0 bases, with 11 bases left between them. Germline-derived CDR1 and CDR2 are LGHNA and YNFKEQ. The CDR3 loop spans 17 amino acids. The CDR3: CASSQFSGVSGANVLTF. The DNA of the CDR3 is TGTGCCAGCAGCCAATTCTCAGGGGTCTCTGGGGCCAACGTCCTGACTTTC.

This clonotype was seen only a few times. The CDR3 protein is CASSRRQGPNPNQPQHF. The CDR3 DNA sequence: TGTGCCAGCAGCCGACGACAGGGTCCCAACCCGAATCAGCCCCAGCATTTT. The chain employs TRBV4-2 and TRBJ1-5; 7 bases fit TRBD1. In germline, CDR1 is LGHNA, CDR2 YNFKEQ. This CDR3 region has 17 residues. J was trimmed by 4 bases and V by 4 bases; bases with no gene match: 13.

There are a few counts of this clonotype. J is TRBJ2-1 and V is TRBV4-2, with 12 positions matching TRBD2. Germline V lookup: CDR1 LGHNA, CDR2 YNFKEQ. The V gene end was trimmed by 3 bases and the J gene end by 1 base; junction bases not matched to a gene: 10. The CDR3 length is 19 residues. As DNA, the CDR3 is TGTGCCAGCAGCCACCATGGGGCTAGCGGGGGGGCGTCCTACAATGAGCAGTTCTTC. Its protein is CASSHHGASGGASYNEQFF.

For the CDR3, the DNA is TGTGCCACCAGCAGAGATGGGCGGGAGACCCAGTACTTC. It codes for CATSRDGRETQYF. The chain carries TRBV15 and TRBJ2-7; D gene uncertain. The J call may not be correct, given that the DNA end is closer to TRBJ2-5. This CDR3 has 13 residues. From germline, CDR1 is LNHNV and CDR2 YYDKDF (reference sequence).

CDR3 region: CASSYSLGTEAFF. The DNA for the CDR3 is TGTGCCAGCAGTTACTCGTTGGGCACTGAAGCTTTCTTT. The chain carries TRBV6-2 or TRBV6-3 and TRBJ1-1; D is uncertain. V lost 0 bases, J lost 4 bases, and 6 bases lay in between. CDR3 length: 13 amino acids. The germline V gene encodes CDR1 MNHEY and CDR2 SVGEGT.

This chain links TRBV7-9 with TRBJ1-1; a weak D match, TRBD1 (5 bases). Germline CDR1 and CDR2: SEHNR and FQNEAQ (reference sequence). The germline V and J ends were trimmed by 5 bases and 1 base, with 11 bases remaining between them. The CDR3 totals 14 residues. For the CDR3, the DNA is TGTGCCAGCAGCGAAATAGGGGAGAACACTGAAGCTTTCTTT. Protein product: CASSEIGENTEAFF.

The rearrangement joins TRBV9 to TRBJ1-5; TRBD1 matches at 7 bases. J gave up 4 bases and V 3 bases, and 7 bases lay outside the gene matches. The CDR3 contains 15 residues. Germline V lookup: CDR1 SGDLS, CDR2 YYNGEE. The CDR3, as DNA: TGTGCCAGCAGCGCGCAGGGGGGTCGGAATCAGCCCCAGCATTTT. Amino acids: CASSAQGGRNQPQHF. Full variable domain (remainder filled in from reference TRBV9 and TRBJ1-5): DSGVTQTPKHLITATGQRVTLRCSPRSGDLSVYWYQQSLDQGLQFLIQYYNGEERAKGNILERFSAQQFPDLHSELNLSSLELGDSALYFCASSAQGGRNQPQHFGDGTRLSIL.

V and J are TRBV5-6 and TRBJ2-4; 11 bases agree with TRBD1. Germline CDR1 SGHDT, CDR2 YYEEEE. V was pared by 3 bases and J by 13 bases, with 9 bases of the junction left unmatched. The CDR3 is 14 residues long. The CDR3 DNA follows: TGTGCCAGCAGCTCCGGACAGGGGGCACGGGCCCAGTACTTC. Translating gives CASSSGQGARAQYF.

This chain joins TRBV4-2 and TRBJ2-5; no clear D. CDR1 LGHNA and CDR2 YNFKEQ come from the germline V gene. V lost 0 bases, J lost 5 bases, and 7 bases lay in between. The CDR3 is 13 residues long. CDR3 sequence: CASSQDPWETQYF. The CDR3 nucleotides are TGTGCCAGCAGCCAAGATCCGTGGGAGACCCAGTACTTC.

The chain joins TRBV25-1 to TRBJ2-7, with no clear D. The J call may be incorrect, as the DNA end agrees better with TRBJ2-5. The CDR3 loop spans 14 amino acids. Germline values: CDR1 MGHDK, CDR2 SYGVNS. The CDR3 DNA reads TGTGCCAGCAGTGGGGGTCTGATCATTGGGACCCAGTACTTC. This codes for CASSGGLIIGTQYF.

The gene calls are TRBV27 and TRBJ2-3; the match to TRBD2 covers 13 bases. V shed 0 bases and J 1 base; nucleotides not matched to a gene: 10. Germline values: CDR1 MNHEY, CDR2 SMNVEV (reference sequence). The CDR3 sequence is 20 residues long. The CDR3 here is CASSLSPTSGGASGTDTQYF. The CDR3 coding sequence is TGTGCCAGCAGTTTATCGCCTACTAGCGGGGGGGCAAGCGGCACAGATACGCAGTATTTT.